This T cell receptor (beta chain) emerged from a study of response to subunit inactivated influenza vaccine. The CDR3 runs to 12 residues. The V end was cut by 4 bases, the J end by 7 bases, with 7 bases between. Per the germline V gene, CDR1 is SGHTA and CDR2 is FQGNSA. TCRdb recomputed calls from the RT-PCR reads with MiXCR, one row per CDR3 protein. The table lists 500,000 to 600,000 distinct CDR3 sequences, approximately 10% of them singletons, with 9.5% to 12% in the top ten. The data were also submitted as part of a second study, on T cells expressing NK-cell markers. That source reports: The authors generated TCR beta cDNA through 5'RACE template switching with UMIs. T cells sorted in several experiments were restricted to alpha-beta TCR T cells by an anti-gamma-delta TCR antibody.

V and J are TRBV7-2 and TRBJ2-2; D possibly corresponds to TRBD2 (5 bases). This TCR was recovered from a man aged 50 or older who received an inactivated influenza vaccine. The specimen comprised PBMCs from blood, sampled on the day of vaccination. CDR3 sequence (DNA): TGTGCCAGCAGCTCGGAGGTCGGGGAGCTGTTTTTT. It encodes CASSSEVGELFF.